This T cell receptor (beta chain) was sequenced for a study of T cell responses to AZD1222 COVID-19 vaccine. Study-wide results and caveats: As reported, nearly half of all spike-specific TCRs target variant regions that are unmutated. Following two doses of AZD1222, Spike-specific TCR breadth and depth rose. Donors were mostly white British, more females; clonal diversity possibly underestimated.

Germline V gives CDR1 SNHLY, CDR2 FYNNEI. This CDR3 region has 14 residues. V was clipped by 8 bases and J by 6 bases, with 18 bases between them. A word on this clone: Antigen unknown.

TCRdb's copy holds only in-frame clones and misses some; the assay was immunoSEQ multiplex PCR. The table lists roughly 150,000 clones, approximately 88% of them singletons. The chain carries TRBV2 and TRBJ2-3, with D possibly TRBD1 on 6 matching bases. This receptor was identified in an adult who received the AZD1222 COVID-19 vaccine. The source material was peripheral blood, sampled 28 days after the second AZD1222 dose. CDR3 sequence: CASDVFAGADTQYF. The CDR3 region has the DNA TGTGCCAGCGATGTATTTGCAGGGGCGGATACGCAGTATTTT. Variable domain in full (rest from reference TRBV2 and TRBJ2-3): EPEVTQTPSHQVTQMGQEVILRCVPISNHLYFYWYRQILGQKVEFLVSFYNNEISEKSEIFDDQFSVERPDGSNFTLKIRSTKLEDSAMYFCASDVFAGADTQYFGPGTRLTVL.